The 20 T cell receptor beta chains reported below all come from one sample, sequenced in a study of T cells after yellow fever vaccination. TCRdb re-derived calls from the 5' RACE reads in MiXCR, one entry per CDR3 protein. The sample contains 110,000 or so distinct CDR3 sequences, 7.2% of which appear only once. The sequencing here drew on CD4+ T cells sorted from PBMCs, taken more than 35 days after the first yellow fever vaccination. These TCRs come from a man aged 18 to 30 who received the YFV17D yellow fever vaccine.

This clonotype was seen many times. CDR3 coding DNA: TGTGCCAGCAGCCGCCCGGTCGGGGGCGTTGGAGATACGCAGTATTTT. Translating gives CASSRPVGGVGDTQYF. The V and J genes are TRBV2 and TRBJ2-3; D may be TRBD1 or TRBD2 (6 bases each). V was trimmed by 6 bases and J by 5 bases, leaving 21 bases between them. In germline, CDR1 is SNHLY, CDR2 FYNNEI. The CDR3 runs to 16 residues.

This clonotype was seen ten or more times. The chain joins TRBV6-5 to TRBJ1-1, with D unresolved. The germline CDR1 and CDR2 sequences are MNHEY and SVGAGI. The length of the CDR3 is 16 residues. Deletions cut 0 bases from V and 3 bases from J, with 14 bases between. CDR3 DNA sequence: TGTGCCAGCAGTTACTCGCCGACTGCGGTGGACACTGAAGCTTTCTTT. It codes for CASSYSPTAVDTEAFF.

To note about this clonotype: A clone one base away is much larger, so this may be a read error. The CDR3 reads CASAGLAGGRVEQFF. The CDR3 bases are TGTGCCAGCGCCGGACTAGCGGGGGGGCGCGTTGAGCAGTTCTTC. This chain uses TRBV6-2 or TRBV6-3 with TRBJ2-1; 15 bases are a match to TRBD2. This CDR3 region has 15 residues. CDR1 MNHEY and CDR2 SVGEGT come from the germline V gene. The junction had 8 bases not matched to a gene; V was cut back by 8 bases and J by 9 bases.

There are many counts of this clonotype. This chain connects TRBV12-3 or TRBV12-4 to TRBJ2-1, with 9 bases that match TRBD1. V was pared by 6 bases and J by 8 bases, with 14 bases of the junction left unmatched. This CDR3 spans 16 amino acids. This chain's CDR3 is CASRFRVDRGRDEQFF. CDR3 in DNA: TGTGCCAGCAGGTTCCGCGTGGACAGGGGACGGGATGAGCAGTTCTTC.

In this sample, this clonotype turned up many times. This chain uses TRBV7-2 with TRBJ2-7, with TRBD1 identical over 7 bases. The germline V gene has CDR1 SGHTA and CDR2 FQGNSA. The CDR3 consists of 14 residues. V was clipped by 5 bases and J by 7 bases; unmatched bases: 11. The DNA of the CDR3 is TGTGCCAGCAGCCCGAGGACAGGCCGGGGAGAGCAGTACTTC. It is translated as CASSPRTGRGEQYF.

This clonotype was observed at least ten times. The chain links TRBV25-1 to TRBJ1-3; D ambiguous. The CDR3 runs to 15 residues. The V end lost 0 bases, the J end lost 0 bases, and 6 bases lay between the germline ends. Germline loops: CDR1 MGHDK, CDR2 SYGVNS. The CDR3 DNA is TGTGCCAGCAGTGAATATCGAGGCTCTGGAAACACCATATATTTT. It translates to CASSEYRGSGNTIYF.

There are many counts of this clonotype. This rearrangement joins TRBV5-1 to TRBJ2-5; D unresolved. Trimming removed 0 bases from V and 2 bases from J, with 5 bases in between. CDR3 length equals 13 residues. Germline CDR1 SGHRS, CDR2 YFSETQ. The CDR3 is CASSLVFQETQYF. The CDR3 DNA follows: TGCGCCAGCAGCTTGGTTTTTCAAGAGACCCAGTACTTC. The variable domain in full, with the rest retrieved from reference TRBV5-1 and TRBJ2-5, is KAGVTQTPRYLIKTRGQQVTLSCSPISGHRSVSWYQQTPGQGLQFLFEYFSETQRNKGNFPGRFSGRQFSNSRSEMNVSTLELGDSALYLCASSLVFQETQYFGPGTRLLVL.

In this sample, this clonotype turned up many times. This sequence joins TRBV20-1 and TRBJ1-6; D perhaps matches TRBD1 (5 bases). Deletions cut 4 bases from V and 0 bases from J, with 7 bases between. The germline gives CDR1 DFQATT, CDR2 SNEGSKA (reference sequence). The length of the CDR3 is 14 residues. DNA of the CDR3: TGCAGTGCTAAGGGGCCCTCCTATAATTCACCCCTCCACTTT. Amino acid sequence: CSAKGPSYNSPLHF.

The genes are TRBV30 and TRBJ1-2; D is undetermined. V lost 1 base, J lost 0 bases, and 21 bases lay in between. Looked up from germline, CDR1 is GTSNPN and CDR2 is SVGIG (reference sequence). The CDR3 is 18 amino acids. The CDR3 bases are TGTGCCTGGAGTGCCCGACCCATCCGGTTGCGAGCTAACTATGGCTACACCTTC. It yields the protein CAWSARPIRLRANYGYTF.

This clonotype was counted ten times or more. This chain uses TRBV7-2 with TRBJ2-5, with 8 bases lining up with TRBD1. Trimming cost V 5 bases and J 3 bases; bases outside gene matches: 5. The germline gives CDR1 SGHTA, CDR2 FQGNSA. The CDR3 is made up of 14 amino acids. The CDR3 reads CASSTRTGKETQYF. CDR3 in DNA: TGTGCCAGCAGCACCCGGACAGGGAAAGAGACCCAGTACTTC.

This clonotype was seen many times. The chain combines TRBV20-1 with TRBJ1-5, with D unresolved. The CDR3 spans 14 residues. V shed 5 bases and J shed 0 bases, with 11 bases lying between them. CDR1 DFQATT and CDR2 SNEGSKA come from the germline V gene (reference sequence). The CDR3 region has the DNA TGCAGTGCTGCAGGAAGCTATAGCAATCAGCCCCAGCATTTT. It codes for CSAAGSYSNQPQHF.

This clonotype was observed many times. The gene calls are TRBV18 and TRBJ2-3; 8 bases map to TRBD2. Trimming cost V 1 base and J 3 bases; bases outside gene matches: 9. This CDR3 is built from 17 residues. Germline CDR1 is KGHSH and CDR2 is LQKENI. The CDR3 reads CASSPLSRGGLTDTQYF. The CDR3 DNA sequence: TGTGCCAGCTCACCACTTAGCCGGGGGGGCCTGACAGATACGCAGTATTTT.

In its sample, this clonotype was seen many times. The chain links TRBV7-2 to TRBJ1-6, with TRBD1 as a possible D gene (6 bases). CDR1 and CDR2 from the germline V gene are SGHTA and FQGNSA. The CDR3 has 14 amino acids. V was shortened by 2 bases and J by 8 bases, with 10 bases between the two germline ends. Here the CDR3 reads CASSLRRGDSPLHF. The DNA of the CDR3 is TGTGCCAGCAGCTTAAGGAGGGGGGATTCACCCCTCCACTTT.

This clonotype was counted at least ten times. The rearrangement joins TRBV20-1 to TRBJ2-7; no clear D gene. The V gene lost 6 bases and the J gene lost 5 bases, with 11 bases spanning the gap. The germline gives CDR1 DFQATT, CDR2 SNEGSKA (reference sequence). The length of the CDR3 is 11 residues. The CDR3 reads CSATTVDEQYV. CDR3 DNA sequence: TGCAGTGCGACAACCGTGGACGAGCAGTACGTC.

The table lists this clonotype with many counts. The CDR3 DNA follows: TGTGCCAGCAGCTTCCCTAGCGGGGGGTACCAAGAGACCCAGTACTTC. Amino acid sequence: CASSFPSGGYQETQYF. The chain has TRBV7-2 and TRBJ2-5, with 11 nucleotides matching TRBD2. J was trimmed by 0 bases and V by 3 bases; bases with no gene match: 3. The CDR3 has 16 amino acids. The germline CDR1 and CDR2 sequences are SGHTA and FQGNSA.

This clonotype was recorded a few times. Germline is not matched at one junction end, which may reflect a read error. This chain connects TRBV7-9 to TRBJ1-4; a possible D gene is TRBD1 (5 bases). The CDR3 extends over 13 amino acids. Germline V gene data show CDR1 as SEHNR and CDR2 as FQNEAQ (reference sequence). The CDR3 region is CASSLAAGGKLFF. CDR3 in DNA: TGTGCCAGCAGCCTAGCCGCCGGGGGAAAACTGTTTTTT.

The V call is TRBV7-2, the J call TRBJ2-3, with D possibly TRBD1 on 5 matching bases. CDR3 size: 15 residues. Germline-derived CDR1 and CDR2 are SGHTA and FQGNSA. Trimming left V 1 base short and J 4 bases short, with 12 bases between. CDR3 amino acids: CASSLVGWGSDTQYF. The DNA for the CDR3 is TGTGCCAGCAGCTTAGTCGGCTGGGGCTCAGATACGCAGTATTTT.

V is TRBV10-3 and J is TRBJ1-2; 7 nucleotides align to TRBD1. V was clipped by 3 bases and J by 6 bases; unmatched bases: 10. CDR3 length equals 15 residues. Germline CDR1 and CDR2: ENHRY and SYGVKD. CDR3 sequence: CAISDHEGDSDGYTF. DNA of the CDR3: TGTGCCATCAGTGACCACGAAGGGGACAGCGATGGCTACACCTTC.

The CDR3 protein is CASSQGPGLSNSPLHF. The CDR3 coding sequence is TGCGCCAGCAGCCAAGGTCCGGGACTTTCCAATTCACCCCTCCACTTT. The chain uses TRBV4-3 and TRBJ1-6, with D maybe TRBD1 (5 bases). Germline-derived CDR1 and CDR2 are LGHNA and YSLEER. The ends were cut back, 1 base at V and 7 bases at J, with 14 bases in the middle. This CDR3 is built from 16 residues.

The chain employs TRBV7-9 and TRBJ2-7; either TRBD1 or TRBD2 may supply D (6 bases each). Per germline, CDR1 SEHNR and CDR2 FQNEAQ (reference sequence). V was shortened by 1 base and J by 2 bases, with 9 bases between the two germline ends. The CDR3 consists of 14 residues. The CDR3 loop is CASSLGGAAYEQYF. The CDR3 DNA sequence: TGTGCCAGCAGCTTAGGGGGGGCCGCCTACGAGCAGTACTTC.